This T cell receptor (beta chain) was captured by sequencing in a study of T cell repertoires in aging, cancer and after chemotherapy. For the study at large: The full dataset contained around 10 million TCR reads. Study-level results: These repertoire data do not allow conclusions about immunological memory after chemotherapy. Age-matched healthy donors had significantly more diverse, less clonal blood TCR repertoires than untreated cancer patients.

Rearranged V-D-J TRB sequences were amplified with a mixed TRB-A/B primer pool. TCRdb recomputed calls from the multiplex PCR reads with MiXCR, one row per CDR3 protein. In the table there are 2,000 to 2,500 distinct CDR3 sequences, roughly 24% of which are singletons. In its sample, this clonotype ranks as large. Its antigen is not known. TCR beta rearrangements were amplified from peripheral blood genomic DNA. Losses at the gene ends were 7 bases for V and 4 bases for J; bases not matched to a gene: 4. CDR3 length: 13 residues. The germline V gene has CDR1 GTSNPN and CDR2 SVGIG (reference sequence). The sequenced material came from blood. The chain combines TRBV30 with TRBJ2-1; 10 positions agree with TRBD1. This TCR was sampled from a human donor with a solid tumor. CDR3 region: CALGQGIYNEQFF. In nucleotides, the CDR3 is TGTGCCTTGGGACAGGGGATTTACAATGAGCAGTTCTTC.